Sequencing of this T cell receptor beta chain was carried out in a study of identical twins. TCRdb used MiXCR to reprocess the 5' RACE reads, holding one entry per CDR3 protein. In the table there are about 1.7 million distinct CDR3 sequences, less than 35% of which are singletons. Broader study findings: Weaker excess twin sharing was seen among beta out-of-frame sequences. Monozygotic twin pairs showed more out-of-frame TCR alpha sharing than models estimated.

Points on this clonotype: Antigen unknown.

The CDR3 covers 13 residues. CDR1 DFQATT and CDR2 SNEGSKA come from the germline V gene (reference sequence). V lost 4 bases and J 7 bases, leaving 15 bases between the germline ends. The clonotype originates from a newborn girl in good health. This chain uses TRBV20-1 with TRBJ2-3; D uncertain. Sequencing used cord blood. The CDR3 DNA follows: TGCAGTGCTACCGAATTTGTTGTTCATACGCAGTATTTT. It codes for CSATEFVVHTQYF.